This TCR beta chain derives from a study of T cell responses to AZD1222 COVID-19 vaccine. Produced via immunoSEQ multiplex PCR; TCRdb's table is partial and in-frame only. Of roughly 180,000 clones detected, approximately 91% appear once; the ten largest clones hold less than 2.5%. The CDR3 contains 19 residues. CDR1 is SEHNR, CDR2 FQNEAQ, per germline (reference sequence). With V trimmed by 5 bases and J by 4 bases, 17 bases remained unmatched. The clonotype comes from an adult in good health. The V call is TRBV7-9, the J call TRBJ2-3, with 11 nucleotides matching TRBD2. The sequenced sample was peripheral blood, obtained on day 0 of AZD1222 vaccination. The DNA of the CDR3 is TGTGCCAGCAGCCTAAAGGGCACTAGCGGGAGTTTTGACGCAGATACGCAGTATTTT. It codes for CASSLKGTSGSFDADTQYF.